Listed here are 26 T cell receptor beta chains from one sample, sequenced in a study of CD8 T cells in Susac syndrome. cDNA came from around 0.5 to 1 ug RNA primed by random hexamers. TCRdb used MiXCR to reprocess the immunoSEQ multiplex PCR reads, holding one entry per CDR3 protein. The data hold 77,000 or so distinct CDR3 sequences, with about 93% observed a single time. Sequenced input: CD4+ T cells from PBMCs. The receptor source for this set is a human donor with Susac syndrome.

With respect to this clonotype: One end of the junction fails to match germline, which may point to a read error. The chain has TRBV2 and TRBJ2-6; D may be TRBD2 (6 bases). This CDR3 has 14 amino acids. Germline-derived CDR1 and CDR2 are SNHLY and FYNNEI. The CDR3 DNA reads TGTGCCAGCAGCGGGGACTCTGGGGCCAACGTCCTGATTTTC. Encoded protein: CASSGDSGANVLIF.

The gene calls are TRBV6-5 and TRBJ1-2; the D gene is possibly TRBD1 (6 bases). Trimming took off 5 bases at V and 8 bases at J, with 21 bases between the two ends. Germline CDR1 and CDR2: MNHEY and SVGAGI. The CDR3 is 15 residues long. Here the CDR3 DNA reads TGTGCCAGCAGTCCCCCCCGGGACAAGAGCGGCGGCTACACCTTC. Translation: CASSPPRDKSGGYTF.

The chain joins TRBV7-9 to TRBJ2-6, with TRBD1 matching 8 bases. The CDR3 has 17 residues. J gave up 0 bases and V 5 bases, and 6 bases lay outside the gene matches. CDR1 is SEHNR, CDR2 FQNEAQ, per germline (reference sequence). The CDR3 protein is CASSAQGAVSGANVLTF. CDR3 coding DNA: TGTGCCAGCAGCGCCCAGGGGGCAGTCTCTGGGGCCAACGTCCTGACTTTC.

The V and J genes are TRBV2 and TRBJ1-5; perhaps TRBD1 as D (5 bases). Per germline, CDR1 SNHLY and CDR2 FYNNEI. This CDR3 is 11 amino acids long. The V gene lost 8 bases and the J gene lost 10 bases, with 12 bases spanning the gap. CDR3 loop: CASARDAPQHF. The DNA of the CDR3 is TGTGCCAGCGCCAGGGACGCACCCCAGCATTTT.

The sample holds one count of this clonotype. The rearrangement uses TRBV3-1 and TRBJ2-1; 8 bases are a match to TRBD2. This CDR3 has 16 amino acids. Trimming at V came to 4 bases and at J to 2 bases, leaving 7 bases not matched to a gene. Per germline, CDR1 LGHDT and CDR2 YNNKEL (reference sequence). The CDR3 is CASSPYSGSPYNEQFF. The CDR3 region has the DNA TGTGCCAGCAGCCCATACAGCGGGAGTCCCTACAATGAGCAGTTCTTC.

This clonotype was seen just once. V is TRBV18 and J is TRBJ2-7, with D tentatively TRBD1 or TRBD2 (5 bases each). The CDR3 is made up of 16 amino acids. CDR1 is KGHSH and CDR2 is LQKENI in the germline V gene. The V end lost 3 bases, the J end lost 3 bases, and 18 bases lay between the germline ends. Here the CDR3 reads CASSPRTWGRSYEQYF. The CDR3 nucleotides read TGTGCCAGCTCACCGCGAACGTGGGGACGGAGCTACGAGCAGTACTTC.

In DNA, the CDR3 is TGTGCCAGCAGTGTAAGACCGGGGGGCAGCACAGATACGCAGTATTTT. Translation gives CASSVRPGGSTDTQYF. The rearrangement joins TRBV2 to TRBJ2-3; D is perhaps TRBD2 (7 bases). CDR3 size: 16 residues. V was trimmed by 4 bases and J by 0 bases, leaving 14 bases between them. CDR1 and CDR2 from the germline V gene are SNHLY and FYNNEI.

The chain couples TRBV7-2 to TRBJ2-1, with a possible D match to TRBD2 (6 bases). The germline CDR1 and CDR2 sequences are SGHTA and FQGNSA. V was pared by 5 bases and J by 4 bases, with 9 bases between. The CDR3 sequence is 13 residues long. Here the CDR3 DNA reads TGTGCCAGCAGCGCGACTAGATACAATGAGCAGTTCTTC. Translating gives CASSATRYNEQFF. The full variable domain, in which reference TRBV7-2 and TRBJ2-1 provide the parts outside the CDR3, is GAGVSQSPSNKVTEKGKDVELRCDPISGHTALYWYRQSLGQGLEFLIYFQGNSAPDKSGLPSDRFSAERTGGSVSTLTIQRTQQEDSAVYLCASSATRYNEQFFGPGTRLTVL.

The rearrangement joins TRBV5-4 to TRBJ2-7; D is undetermined. Germline V lookup: CDR1 SGHNT, CDR2 YYREEE (reference sequence). The CDR3 length is 16 residues. Trimming took off 1 base at V and 3 bases at J, with 17 bases between the two ends. The CDR3 sequence is CASSLSPPRSIYEQYF. Written as DNA, the CDR3 is TGTGCCAGCAGCTTGAGTCCCCCGCGGTCGATCTACGAGCAGTACTTC.

The chain combines TRBV4-1 with TRBJ2-3; 12 nucleotides match TRBD1. This CDR3 has 21 residues. The ends lost 4 bases at V and 3 bases at J; junction bases unmatched: 20. The V gene's germline CDR1 is MGHRA and CDR2 YSYEKL. Here the CDR3 reads CASSRAKTGTGGNRATDTQYF. CDR3 in DNA: TGCGCCAGCAGCCGCGCTAAAACCGGGACAGGGGGCAATCGAGCGACAGATACGCAGTATTTT.

The rearrangement uses TRBV18 and TRBJ2-5; D is uncertain. V lost 2 bases to trimming and J lost 6 bases, with 10 bases between them. Per the germline V gene, CDR1 is KGHSH and CDR2 is LQKENI. CDR3 length: 13 amino acids. This CDR3 reads CASSPSTSQTQYF. The CDR3 DNA sequence: TGTGCCAGCTCACCATCCACTTCACAGACCCAGTACTTC.

This chain links TRBV19 with TRBJ2-2; TRBD2 might be the D (5 bases). The CDR3 runs to 14 residues. Germline V gene data show CDR1 as LNHDA and CDR2 as SQIVND (reference sequence). V was trimmed by 3 bases and J by 4 bases, leaving 9 bases between them. CDR3 amino acids: CASSIIGGTGELFF. The CDR3 coding sequence is TGTGCCAGTAGTATTATAGGAGGCACCGGGGAGCTGTTTTTT.

The chain has TRBV9 and TRBJ2-2; TRBD2 aligns across 7 bases. J was trimmed by 1 base and V by 7 bases; bases with no gene match: 7. CDR1 and CDR2 (germline): SGDLS, YYNGEE. CDR3 length equals 15 residues. The DNA for the CDR3 is TGTGCCAGCCGACGAGGGAGGGTGAACACCGGGGAGCTGTTTTTT. Residues: CASRRGRVNTGELFF.

This clonotype was observed once. J is TRBJ1-5 and V is TRBV12-3 or TRBV12-4; maybe TRBD1 (5 bases). The CDR3 spans 15 residues. With 4 bases removed from V and 6 bases from J, the gap between germline ends came to 16 bases. The CDR3 nucleotides read TGTGCCAGCAGTTCGGGACTCACGGGGGGTCAGCCCCAGCATTTT. Its protein product is CASSSGLTGGQPQHF.

The chain links TRBV15 to TRBJ1-1; a possible D gene is TRBD1 (6 bases). Germline V gene data show CDR1 as LNHNV and CDR2 as YYDKDF (reference sequence). The CDR3 spans 14 residues. V was trimmed by 4 bases and J by 7 bases, leaving 16 bases between them. CDR3 protein: CATSTMGATVEAFF. The CDR3 nucleotides read TGTGCCACCAGCACGATGGGGGCGACAGTTGAAGCTTTCTTT.

The chain carries TRBV29-1 and TRBJ2-7; 11 bases agree with TRBD1. CDR1 and CDR2 from the germline V gene are SQVTM and ANQGSEA. J lost 5 bases, V lost 6 bases, and 3 bases had no gene match. The CDR3 contains 12 residues. In nucleotides, the CDR3 is TGCAGCGTCGGGACAGGGGGTAACGAGCAGTACTTC. It yields the protein CSVGTGGNEQYF.

This sequence joins TRBV25-1 and TRBJ1-5; D gene ambiguous. V gave up 6 bases and J gave up 5 bases, with 8 bases separating them. Germline V gene lookup returns CDR1 MGHDK and CDR2 SYGVNS. This CDR3 is built from 12 residues. Here the CDR3 reads CASRRGYQPQHF. The CDR3 nucleotides are TGTGCCAGCAGGAGAGGGTATCAGCCCCAGCATTTT.

The genes are TRBV18 and TRBJ2-1; TRBD2 is a possible D gene (6 bases). CDR3 size: 14 residues. Germline V gene lookup returns CDR1 KGHSH and CDR2 LQKENI. Trimming shortened V by 3 bases and J by 3 bases, and 9 bases separated the two germline ends. The CDR3 coding sequence is TGTGCCAGCTCACCGGGACTTGACTACAATGAGCAGTTCTTC. It encodes CASSPGLDYNEQFF.

The chain combines TRBV7-2 with TRBJ1-2; tentatively, D is TRBD1 (5 bases). V gave up 1 base and J gave up 3 bases, with 6 bases separating them. CDR3 size: 13 residues. The germline V gene has CDR1 SGHTA and CDR2 FQGNSA. The CDR3 reads CASSLVQDYGYTF. CDR3 bases: TGTGCCAGCAGCTTAGTACAGGACTATGGCTACACCTTC.

The chain combines TRBV23-1 with TRBJ2-7; D remains unclear. TRBV23-1 is classed as an ORF, of uncertain function. V lost 2 bases and J 2 bases, leaving 13 bases between the germline ends. The CDR3 runs to 15 residues. The CDR3 DNA reads as TGCGCCAGCAGTCAACGGACGGCGCCACCCTACGAGCAGTACTTC. Translation: CASSQRTAPPYEQYF.

V is TRBV6-1 and J is TRBJ2-7; 8 nucleotides line up with TRBD2. Germline loops: CDR1 MNHNS, CDR2 SASEGT. There are 16 residues in the CDR3. The junction had 10 bases not matched to a gene; V was cut back by 6 bases and J by 0 bases. The CDR3 nucleotides read TGTGCCAGCAGCGGCCGGCTAGCGGGTAGCTCCTACGAGCAGTACTTC. Translation gives CASSGRLAGSSYEQYF.

The chain recombines TRBV28 with TRBJ2-5; TRBD1 aligns across 8 bases. This CDR3 is built from 14 residues. Germline CDR1 and CDR2: MDHEN and SYDVKM. Germline trimming cut 1 base from V and 7 bases from J; bases unmatched to any gene: 5. In DNA, the CDR3 is TGTGCCAGCAGTTTATTGGACAGGGAAGGGACCCAGTACTTC. Protein sequence: CASSLLDREGTQYF.

The chain links TRBV20-1 to TRBJ2-1; no firm D call. V was clipped by 1 base and J by 10 bases, with 17 bases between them. The CDR3 totals 14 residues. Germline loops: CDR1 DFQATT, CDR2 SNEGSKA (reference sequence). In DNA, the CDR3 is TGCAGTGCTAGAGTATCTAGAGGAATCCGGGAGCAGTTCTTC. Translating it yields CSARVSRGIREQFF.

The rearrangement links TRBV6-5 to TRBJ2-7, with 12 positions matching TRBD2. Per germline, CDR1 MNHEY and CDR2 SVGAGI. With 7 bases clipped from V and 3 bases from J, the junction kept 4 bases outside the gene matches. This CDR3 region has 14 residues. As DNA, the CDR3 is TGTGCCAGCAAAGGACTAGCGGGGTTCTACGAGCAGTACTTC. Translation gives CASKGLAGFYEQYF.

The chain joins TRBV14 to TRBJ2-7, with 10 bases matching TRBD2. This CDR3 spans 17 amino acids. From germline, CDR1 is SGHDN and CDR2 FVKESK. Trimming removed 0 bases from V and 2 bases from J; junction bases left unmatched: 7. The chain's CDR3 is CASSQEGLAERAYEQYF. For the CDR3, the DNA is TGTGCCAGCAGCCAAGAAGGACTAGCGGAGAGGGCCTACGAGCAGTACTTC.

V and J are TRBV2 and TRBJ2-5; 10 nucleotides line up with TRBD1. The V gene's germline CDR1 is SNHLY and CDR2 FYNNEI. Germline trimming cut 6 bases from V and 4 bases from J; bases unmatched to any gene: 8. This CDR3 is 15 amino acids long. CDR3 protein: CASRDRGLTVETQYF. The CDR3 DNA reads TGTGCCAGCAGAGACAGGGGGCTAACTGTAGAGACCCAGTACTTC.